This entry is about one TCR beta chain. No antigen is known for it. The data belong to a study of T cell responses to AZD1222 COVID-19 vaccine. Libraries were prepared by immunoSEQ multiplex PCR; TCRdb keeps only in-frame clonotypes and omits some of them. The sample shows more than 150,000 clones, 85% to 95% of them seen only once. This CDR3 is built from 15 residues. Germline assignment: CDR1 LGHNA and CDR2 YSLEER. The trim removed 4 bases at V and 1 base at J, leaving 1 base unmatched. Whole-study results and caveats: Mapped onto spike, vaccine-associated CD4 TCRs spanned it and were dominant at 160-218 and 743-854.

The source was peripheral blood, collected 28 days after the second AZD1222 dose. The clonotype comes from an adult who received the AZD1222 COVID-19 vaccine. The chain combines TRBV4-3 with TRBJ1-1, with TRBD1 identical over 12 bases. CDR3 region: CASSLGQGANTEAFF. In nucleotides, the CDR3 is TGCGCCAGCAGCCTGGGACAGGGGGCGAACACTGAAGCTTTCTTT.